One sample yielded the 2 T cell receptor beta chains listed below, sequenced in a study of T cell responses to AZD1222 COVID-19 vaccine. Profiling relied on immunoSEQ multiplex PCR, and the TCRdb table lists in-frame clones only, not all of them. The top ten hold approximately 1% of the sample, which has over 150,000 clones, approximately 93% seen once. The sequenced sample was peripheral blood, obtained 28 days after the second AZD1222 dose. The receptor source for this set is an adult who received the AZD1222 COVID-19 vaccine.

This rearrangement joins TRBV2 to TRBJ1-6; no clear D. CDR3 length: 15 amino acids. Trimming shortened V by 5 bases and J by 9 bases, and 17 bases separated the two germline ends. Germline V gives CDR1 SNHLY, CDR2 FYNNEI. In nucleotides, the CDR3 is TGTGCCAGCAGTCCCCCCGCGGACGTTCGTTCACCCCTCCACTTT. Translated, it gives CASSPPADVRSPLHF.

The chain uses TRBV6-5 and TRBJ2-2, with D possibly TRBD2 on 6 matching bases. There are 15 residues in the CDR3. The V gene's germline CDR1 is MNHEY and CDR2 SVGAGI. The V end lost 5 bases, the J end lost 0 bases, and 10 bases lay between the germline ends. In DNA form, the CDR3 reads TGTGCCAGCAGTCGAGGAGGGACGAACACCGGGGAGCTGTTTTTT. Residues: CASSRGGTNTGELFF.